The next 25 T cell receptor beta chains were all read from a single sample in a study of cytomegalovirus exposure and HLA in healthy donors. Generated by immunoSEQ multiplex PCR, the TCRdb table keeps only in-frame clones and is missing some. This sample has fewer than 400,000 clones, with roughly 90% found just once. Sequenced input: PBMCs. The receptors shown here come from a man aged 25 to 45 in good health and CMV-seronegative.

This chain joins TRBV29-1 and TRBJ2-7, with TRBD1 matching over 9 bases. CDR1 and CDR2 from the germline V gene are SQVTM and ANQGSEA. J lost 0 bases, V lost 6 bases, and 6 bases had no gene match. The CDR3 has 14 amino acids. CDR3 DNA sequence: TGCAGCGTAGCCCCGGGACAGGGCTCCTACGAGCAGTACTTC. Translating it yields CSVAPGQGSYEQYF.

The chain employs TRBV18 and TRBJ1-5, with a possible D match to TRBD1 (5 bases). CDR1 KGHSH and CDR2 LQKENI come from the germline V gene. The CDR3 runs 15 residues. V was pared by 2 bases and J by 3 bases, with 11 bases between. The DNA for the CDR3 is TGTGCCAGCTCACCAGGGGCAGTCCCCAATCAGCCCCAGCATTTT. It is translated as CASSPGAVPNQPQHF.

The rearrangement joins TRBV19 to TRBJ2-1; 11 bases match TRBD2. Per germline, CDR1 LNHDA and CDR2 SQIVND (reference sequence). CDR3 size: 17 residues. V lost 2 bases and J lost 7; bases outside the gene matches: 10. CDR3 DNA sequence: TGTGCCAGTAGTATAACCGGCCTAGCGGGGGGCCGGAATGAGCAGTTCTTC. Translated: CASSITGLAGGRNEQFF.

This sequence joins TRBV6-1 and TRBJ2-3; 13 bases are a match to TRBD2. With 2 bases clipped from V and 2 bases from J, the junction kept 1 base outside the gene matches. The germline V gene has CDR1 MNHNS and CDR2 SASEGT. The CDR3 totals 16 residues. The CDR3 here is CASSETSGGVTDTQYF. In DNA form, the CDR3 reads TGTGCCAGCAGTGAAACTAGCGGGGGGGTCACAGATACGCAGTATTTT.

CDR3 protein: CASSTKITGAWVDYEQFF. The CDR3 coding sequence is TGTGCCAGCAGCACGAAAATCACAGGGGCTTGGGTCGACTATGAGCAGTTCTTC. The V gene is TRBV7-9, the J gene TRBJ2-1; 7 nucleotides align to TRBD1. The CDR3 length is 18 residues. Germline loops: CDR1 SEHNR, CDR2 FQNEAQ (reference sequence). After removal of 5 bases from V and 8 bases from J, the junction contained 21 bases not matched to a gene.

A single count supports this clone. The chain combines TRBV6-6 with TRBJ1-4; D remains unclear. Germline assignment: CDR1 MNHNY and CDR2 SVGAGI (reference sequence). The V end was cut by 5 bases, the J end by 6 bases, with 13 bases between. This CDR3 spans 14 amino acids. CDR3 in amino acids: CASSPERDHEKLFF. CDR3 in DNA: TGTGCCAGCAGTCCCGAACGGGATCATGAAAAACTGTTTTTT.

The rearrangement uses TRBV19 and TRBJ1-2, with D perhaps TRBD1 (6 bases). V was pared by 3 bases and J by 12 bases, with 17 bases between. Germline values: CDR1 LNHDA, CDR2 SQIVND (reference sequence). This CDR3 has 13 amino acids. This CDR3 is CASSIQGPGSHTF. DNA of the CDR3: TGTGCCAGTAGTATCCAGGGGCCCGGTAGTCACACCTTC.

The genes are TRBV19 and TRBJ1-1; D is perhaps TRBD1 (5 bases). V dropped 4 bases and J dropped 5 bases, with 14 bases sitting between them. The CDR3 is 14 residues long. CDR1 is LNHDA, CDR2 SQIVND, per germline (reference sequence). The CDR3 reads CASSTLPRVTEAFF. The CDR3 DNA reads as TGTGCCAGTAGTACCCTCCCCAGGGTTACTGAAGCTTTCTTT.

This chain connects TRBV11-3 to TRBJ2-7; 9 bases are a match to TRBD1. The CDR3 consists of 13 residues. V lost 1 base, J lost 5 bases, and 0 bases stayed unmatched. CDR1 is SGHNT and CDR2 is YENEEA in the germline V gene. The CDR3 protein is CASSLGTGDEQYF. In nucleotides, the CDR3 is TGTGCCAGCAGCTTAGGGACAGGGGACGAGCAGTACTTC.

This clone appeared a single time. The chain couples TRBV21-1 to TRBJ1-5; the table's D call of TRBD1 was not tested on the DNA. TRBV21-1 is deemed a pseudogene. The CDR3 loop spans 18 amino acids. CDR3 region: CASSKARQDPSSNQPQHF. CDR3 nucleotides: TGTGCCAGCAGCAAAGCGCGACAGGACCCGAGTAGCAATCAGCCCCAGCATTTT.

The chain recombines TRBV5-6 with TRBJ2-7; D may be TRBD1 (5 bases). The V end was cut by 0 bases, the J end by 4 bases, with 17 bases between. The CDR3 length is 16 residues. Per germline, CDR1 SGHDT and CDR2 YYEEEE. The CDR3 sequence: CASSLGRYRNPYEQYF. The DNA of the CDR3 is TGTGCCAGCAGCTTGGGCCGTTACAGGAACCCATACGAGCAGTACTTC.

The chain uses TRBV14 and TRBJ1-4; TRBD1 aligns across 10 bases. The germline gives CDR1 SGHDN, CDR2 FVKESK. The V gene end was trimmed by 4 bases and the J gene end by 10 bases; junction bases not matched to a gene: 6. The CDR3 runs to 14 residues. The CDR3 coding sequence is TGTGCCAGCAGCCCCGGGACAGGGGCGGGAAAACTGTTTTTT. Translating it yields CASSPGTGAGKLFF.

This chain's CDR3 is CSSRRAELTQYF. The CDR3 coding sequence is TGCAGCTCTCGGCGGGCTGAGTTGACCCAGTACTTC. The chain recombines TRBV29-1 with TRBJ2-5; the D gene is possibly TRBD2 (5 bases). Between the trimmed V and J ends, which lost 8 bases and 7 bases, there was a span of 17 bases. The CDR3 covers 12 residues. From germline, CDR1 is SQVTM and CDR2 ANQGSEA.

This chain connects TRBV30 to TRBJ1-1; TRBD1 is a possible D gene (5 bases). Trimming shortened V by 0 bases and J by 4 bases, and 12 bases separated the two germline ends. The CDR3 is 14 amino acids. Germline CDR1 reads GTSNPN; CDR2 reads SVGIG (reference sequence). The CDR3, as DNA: TGTGCCTGGAGTGTACGGGGGGGATCCACTGAAGCTTTCTTT. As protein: CAWSVRGGSTEAFF.

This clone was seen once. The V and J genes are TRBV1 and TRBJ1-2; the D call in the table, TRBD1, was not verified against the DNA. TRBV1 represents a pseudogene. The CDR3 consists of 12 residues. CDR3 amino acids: CTSSPDTYGYTF. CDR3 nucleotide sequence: TGCACCAGCAGCCCTGACACTTATGGCTACACCTTC.

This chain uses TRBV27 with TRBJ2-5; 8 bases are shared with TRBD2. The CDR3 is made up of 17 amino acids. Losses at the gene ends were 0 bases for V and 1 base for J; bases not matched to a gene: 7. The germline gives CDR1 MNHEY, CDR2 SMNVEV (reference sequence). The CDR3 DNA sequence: TGTGCCAGCAGTTTATCGTGGAGCGGGGGTATCCAAGAGACCCAGTACTTC. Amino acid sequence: CASSLSWSGGIQETQYF.

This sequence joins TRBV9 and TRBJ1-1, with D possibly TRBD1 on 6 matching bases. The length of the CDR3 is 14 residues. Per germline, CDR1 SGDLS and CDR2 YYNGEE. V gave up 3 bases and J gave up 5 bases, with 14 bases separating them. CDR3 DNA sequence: TGTGCCAGCAGCGCCGGGTCAGGGGAAACTGAAGCTTTCTTT. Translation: CASSAGSGETEAFF.

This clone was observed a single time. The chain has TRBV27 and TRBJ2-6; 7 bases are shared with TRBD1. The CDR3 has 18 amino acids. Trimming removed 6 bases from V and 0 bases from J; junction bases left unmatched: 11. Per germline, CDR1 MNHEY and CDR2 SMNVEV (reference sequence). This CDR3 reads CASSHVGQVYSGANVLTF. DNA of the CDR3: TGTGCCAGCAGCCACGTCGGACAGGTCTACTCTGGGGCCAACGTCCTGACTTTC.

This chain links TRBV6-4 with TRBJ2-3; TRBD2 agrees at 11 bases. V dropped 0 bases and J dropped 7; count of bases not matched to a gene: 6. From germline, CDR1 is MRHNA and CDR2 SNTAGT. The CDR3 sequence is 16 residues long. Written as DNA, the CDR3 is TGTGCCAGCAGTGACTCTAGCGGGGGGGCCCGGAATACGCAGTATTTT. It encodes CASSDSSGGARNTQYF.

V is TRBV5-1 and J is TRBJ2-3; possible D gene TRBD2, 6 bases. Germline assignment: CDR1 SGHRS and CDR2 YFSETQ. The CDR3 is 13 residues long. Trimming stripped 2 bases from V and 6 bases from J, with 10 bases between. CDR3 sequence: CASSLPGRDTQYF. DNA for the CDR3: TGCGCCAGCAGCTTACCAGGGAGGGATACGCAGTATTTT.

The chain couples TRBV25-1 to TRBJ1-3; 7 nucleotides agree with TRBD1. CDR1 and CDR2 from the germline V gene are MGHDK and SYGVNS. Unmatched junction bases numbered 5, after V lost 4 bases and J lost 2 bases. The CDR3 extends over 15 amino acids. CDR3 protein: CASSVPTGTGNTIYF. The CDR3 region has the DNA TGTGCCAGCAGTGTACCGACAGGGACTGGAAACACCATATATTTT.

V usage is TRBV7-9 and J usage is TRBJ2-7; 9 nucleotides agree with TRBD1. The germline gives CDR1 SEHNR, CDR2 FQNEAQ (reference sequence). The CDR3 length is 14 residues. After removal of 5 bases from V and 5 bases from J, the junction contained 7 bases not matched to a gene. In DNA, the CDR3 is TGTGCCAGCAGCAAGGGACAGGGCGGCAACGAGCAGTACTTC. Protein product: CASSKGQGGNEQYF.

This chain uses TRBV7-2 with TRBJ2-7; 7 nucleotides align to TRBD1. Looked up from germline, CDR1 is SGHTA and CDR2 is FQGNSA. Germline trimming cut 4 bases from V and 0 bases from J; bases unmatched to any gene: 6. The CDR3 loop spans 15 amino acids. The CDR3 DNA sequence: TGTGCCAGCAGCTCCGACAGGGCGTCCTCCTACGAGCAGTACTTC. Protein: CASSSDRASSYEQYF.

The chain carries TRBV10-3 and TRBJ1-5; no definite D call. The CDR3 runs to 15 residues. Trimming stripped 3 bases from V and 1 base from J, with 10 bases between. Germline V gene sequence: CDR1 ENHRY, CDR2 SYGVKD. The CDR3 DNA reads TGTGCCATCAGTGATCGAGTTCCCAGCAATCAGCCCCAGCATTTT. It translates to CAISDRVPSNQPQHF.

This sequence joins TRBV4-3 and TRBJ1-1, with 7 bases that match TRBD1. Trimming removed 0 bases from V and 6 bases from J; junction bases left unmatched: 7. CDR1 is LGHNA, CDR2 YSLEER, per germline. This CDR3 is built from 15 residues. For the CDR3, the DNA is TGCGCCAGCAGCCAAGATCTCGGCAGGGGGTCTGAAGCTTTCTTT. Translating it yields CASSQDLGRGSEAFF.